The 5 T cell receptor beta chains below come from one sample, sequenced in a study of monozygotic twins with inflammatory bowel disease. TCRdb reprocessed the 5' RACE reads and reports one entry per CDR3 protein, with no DNA. The sample totals 350,000 to 500,000 distinct CDR3 sequences; its top ten clones hold 2% to 3%. Sequenced sample: blood. Every receptor here comes from a human donor with ulcerative colitis or Crohn's disease, or a healthy co-twin of an affected twin (not recorded which).

The chain carries TRBV11-2 and TRBJ2-1; no DNA is available, so the TRBD2 call from TCRdb remains unchecked. CDR1 is SGHAT, CDR2 FQNNGV, per germline. The CDR3 extends over 18 amino acids. The CDR3 sequence: CASSLGTSGVNSYNDQFF.

The chain has TRBV12-3 or TRBV12-4 and TRBJ2-3. The CDR3 covers 15 residues. This chain's CDR3 is CASSLALRTRDTQYF.

The chain has TRBV6-1 and TRBJ2-5; TCRdb picks TRBD1, but there is no DNA to check that call. The CDR3 is 15 residues long. Germline values: CDR1 MNHNS, CDR2 SASEGT. The CDR3 is CASRRTGNSGETQYF.

The gene calls are TRBV6-5 and TRBJ2-5; TCRdb designates TRBD1, a call that cannot be tested without DNA. This CDR3 comprises 16 residues. The germline V gene encodes CDR1 MNHEY and CDR2 SVGAGI. Here the CDR3 reads CASSYSRGQGPKTQYF.

The chain links TRBV2 to TRBJ1-6; TCRdb outputs TRBD1, but without DNA this stays unchecked. CDR1 is SNHLY and CDR2 is FYNNEI in the germline V gene. This CDR3 spans 14 amino acids. The CDR3 loop is CASRMTGVDSPLHF.